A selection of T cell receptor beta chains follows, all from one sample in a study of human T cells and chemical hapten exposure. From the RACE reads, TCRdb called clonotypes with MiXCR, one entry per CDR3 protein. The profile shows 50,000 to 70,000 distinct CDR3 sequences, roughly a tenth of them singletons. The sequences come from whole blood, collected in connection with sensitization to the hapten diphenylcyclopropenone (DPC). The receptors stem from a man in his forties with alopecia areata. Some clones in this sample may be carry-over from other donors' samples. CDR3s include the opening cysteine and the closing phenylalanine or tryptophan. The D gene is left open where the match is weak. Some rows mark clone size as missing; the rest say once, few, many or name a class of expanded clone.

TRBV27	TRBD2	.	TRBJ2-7	CASSFSGLAGDEQYF	TGTGCCAGCAGTTTCTCAGGACTAGCGGGTGACGAGCAGTACTTC
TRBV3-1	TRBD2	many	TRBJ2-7	CASSPLAGVGEQYF	TGTGCCAGCAGCCCTCTAGCGGGAGTTGGCGAGCAGTACTTC
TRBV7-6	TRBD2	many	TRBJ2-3	CASSLGTSREDTQYF	TGTGCCAGCAGCTTAGGGACTAGTCGAGAGGATACGCAGTATTTT
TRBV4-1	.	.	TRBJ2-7	CASSQVGWEQYF	TGCGCCAGCAGCCAAGTGGGGTGGGAGCAGTACTTC
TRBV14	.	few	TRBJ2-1	CASSQDWRQFSYNEQFF	TGTGCCAGCAGCCAAGATTGGCGGCAGTTTTCCTACAATGAGCAGTTCTTC
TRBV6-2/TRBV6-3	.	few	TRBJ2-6	CASSYGGAGANVLTF	TGTGCCAGCAGTTACGGGGGCGCTGGGGCCAACGTCCTGACTTTC
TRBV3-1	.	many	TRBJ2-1	CASSQGGGGYNEQFF	TGTGCCAGCAGCCAGGGAGGTGGGGGCTACAATGAGCAGTTCTTC
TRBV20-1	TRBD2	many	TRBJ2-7	CSAREMSGLDFSYEQYF	TGCAGTGCTAGAGAGATGTCGGGACTAGATTTTTCCTACGAGCAGTACTTC
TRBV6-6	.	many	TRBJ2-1	CASITRRGGGGEQFF	TGTGCCAGCATTACCCGACGGGGTGGAGGGGGTGAGCAGTTCTTC
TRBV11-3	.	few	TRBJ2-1	CASSGAPANEQFF	TGTGCCAGCAGCGGGGCCCCGGCAAATGAGCAGTTCTTC
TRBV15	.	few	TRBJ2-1	CATSSPRDASSYNEQFF	TGTGCCACCAGCAGCCCTAGGGACGCCAGCTCCTACAATGAGCAGTTCTTC